These 28 T cell receptor beta chains share one sample of origin, sequenced in a study of blood T cell repertoires in COVID-19. The assay was immunoSEQ multiplex PCR, and TCRdb's table has in-frame clones only and misses some. The sample holds about 190,000 clones, about 80% seen once. Specimen: peripheral blood. Receptor source: a young man with active or convalescent COVID-19.

There are a few counts of this clone. This sequence joins TRBV6-6 and TRBJ1-4; tentatively, D is TRBD1 (5 bases). From germline, CDR1 is MNHNY and CDR2 SVGAGI (reference sequence). The CDR3 covers 14 residues. Trimming pared 5 bases from V and 3 bases from J, leaving 10 bases between. The CDR3 region has the DNA TGTGCCAGCAGTCCCGCCAGGGCTAATGAAAAACTGTTTTTT. Its protein product is CASSPARANEKLFF.

The chain couples TRBV12-3 or TRBV12-4 to TRBJ2-7, with D possibly being TRBD1 (8 bases). The CDR3 is 13 residues long. Trimming removed 5 bases at V and 3 bases at J, with 11 bases between. The CDR3 region has the DNA TGTGCCAGCAGTCACAGGGGGGGCTACGAGCAGTACTTC. Its translation: CASSHRGGYEQYF.

This chain connects TRBV27 to TRBJ1-2, with D possibly TRBD1 on 5 matching bases. The CDR3 loop spans 15 amino acids. The V end lost 6 bases, the J end lost 1 base, and 15 bases lay between the germline ends. CDR1 is MNHEY, CDR2 SMNVEV, per germline (reference sequence). The CDR3 DNA reads TGTGCCAGCAGAATTACGGGGGGACTTAACTATGGCTACACCTTC. Translation gives CASRITGGLNYGYTF.

The J gene is TRBJ1-2, the V gene TRBV9, with 7 bases matching TRBD1. The CDR3 is made up of 14 amino acids. The ends lost 3 bases at V and 5 bases at J; junction bases unmatched: 7. The germline CDR1 and CDR2 sequences are SGDLS and YYNGEE. The DNA for the CDR3 is TGTGCCAGCAGCGGGGGGGACAGAGTTTATGGCTACACCTTC. Protein: CASSGGDRVYGYTF.

The J gene is TRBJ1-4, the V gene TRBV30; D not resolved. This CDR3 has 13 amino acids. V lost 2 bases, J lost 2 bases, and 6 bases lay in between. Germline V lookup: CDR1 GTSNPN, CDR2 SVGIG (reference sequence). The CDR3 is CAWSFATNEKLFF. CDR3 in DNA: TGTGCCTGGAGTTTTGCGACTAATGAAAAACTGTTTTTT. Drawing the rest from reference TRBV30 and TRBJ1-4, the complete variable domain is SQTIHQWPATLVQPVGSPLSLECTVEGTSNPNLYWYRQAAGRGLQLLFYSVGIGQISSEVPQNLSASRPQDRQFILSSKKLLLSDSGFYLCAWSFATNEKLFFGSGTQLSVL.

CDR3 loop: CATSDARDEAFF. CDR3 sequence (DNA): TGTGCCACCTCCGACGCCCGGGATGAAGCTTTCTTT. The chain has TRBV24-1 and TRBJ1-1; no clear D. This CDR3 has 12 amino acids. V lost 9 bases, J lost 7 bases, and 14 bases lay in between. From germline, CDR1 is KGHDR and CDR2 SFDVKD.

The gene calls are TRBV4-3 and TRBJ2-7, with TRBD1 matching over 7 bases. Germline V gives CDR1 LGHNA, CDR2 YSLEER. Unmatched junction bases numbered 9, after V lost 0 bases and J lost 1 base. The CDR3 is made up of 17 amino acids. CDR3 nucleotide sequence: TGCGCCAGCAGCCAAGAAGAGGGGGCGTTTGGGTCCTACGAGCAGTACTTC. As protein: CASSQEEGAFGSYEQYF.

The rearrangement links TRBV7-2 to TRBJ2-7; 9 bases are a match to TRBD2. With V trimmed by 5 bases and J by 4 bases, 12 bases remained unmatched. The V gene's germline CDR1 is SGHTA and CDR2 FQGNSA. CDR3 length equals 16 residues. In DNA form, the CDR3 reads TGTGCCAGCAGCCCTTCCAGGCTAGCGGGACAATACGAGCAGTACTTC. Amino acid sequence: CASSPSRLAGQYEQYF.

The chain joins TRBV10-2 to TRBJ1-2; 9 nucleotides align to TRBD1. V lost 6 bases and J lost 8; bases outside the gene matches: 10. The CDR3 is made up of 14 amino acids. Germline CDR1 WSHSY, CDR2 SAAADI. Here the CDR3 reads CASREGTGIGGYTF. CDR3 nucleotide sequence: TGCGCCAGCAGGGAAGGGACAGGGATTGGCGGCTACACCTTC.

The chain has TRBV7-2 and TRBJ2-1, with 8 bases that match TRBD2. The CDR3 sequence is 16 residues long. With 1 base clipped from V and 8 bases from J, the junction kept 10 bases outside the gene matches. The germline gives CDR1 SGHTA, CDR2 FQGNSA. The CDR3: CASSLGRFSGAHEQFF. CDR3 sequence (DNA): TGTGCCAGCAGCTTAGGTAGGTTTAGCGGGGCGCATGAGCAGTTCTTC.

The chain recombines TRBV3-1 (or the pseudogene TRBV3-2) with TRBJ1-2; 8 nucleotides agree with TRBD1. V trimming: 0 bases; J trimming: 8 bases; junction bases outside the gene matches: 5. The CDR3 has 14 residues. Germline V gene data show CDR1 as LGHDT and CDR2 as YNNKEL (reference sequence). DNA for the CDR3: TGTGCCAGCAGCCAAGAGGACAGGGCTCGGGGCTACACCTTC. Its translation is CASSQEDRARGYTF.

This chain joins TRBV5-4 and TRBJ2-7; TRBD2 agrees at 13 bases. Germline assignment: CDR1 SGHNT and CDR2 YYREEE (reference sequence). The trim removed 4 bases at V and 5 bases at J, leaving 12 bases unmatched. CDR3 length: 17 residues. CDR3 region: CASSPSGLAGVGHEQYF. In DNA, the CDR3 is TGTGCCAGCAGCCCCTCTGGACTAGCGGGAGTTGGCCACGAGCAGTACTTC.

The genes are TRBV5-1 and TRBJ1-4; D not certain. CDR3 length equals 15 residues. V dropped 3 bases and J dropped 5 bases, with 14 bases sitting between them. CDR1 is SGHRS, CDR2 YFSETQ, per germline. The CDR3 reads CASSSLDSRNEKLFF. CDR3 nucleotide sequence: TGCGCCAGCAGCTCCCTCGACTCAAGAAATGAAAAACTGTTTTTT.

The chain employs TRBV11-3 and TRBJ2-7, with TRBD2 matching over 11 bases. The CDR3 runs to 14 residues. Germline CDR1 reads SGHNT; CDR2 reads YENEEA. V was pared by 6 bases and J by 3 bases, with 4 bases of the junction left unmatched. The CDR3 loop is CASSSTSGSYEQYF. The CDR3 bases are TGTGCCAGCAGTTCAACTAGCGGGAGCTACGAGCAGTACTTC.

V is TRBV19 and J is TRBJ1-1, with D perhaps matching TRBD1 (6 bases). The germline V gene has CDR1 LNHDA and CDR2 SQIVND (reference sequence). CDR3 size: 12 residues. V was pared by 9 bases and J by 7 bases, with 15 bases between. Written as DNA, the CDR3 is TGTGCCAGCCAGGGGACCCACCGTGAAGCTTTCTTT. Its translation is CASQGTHREAFF.

The rearrangement joins TRBV19 to TRBJ2-1; 11 bases line up with TRBD2. V shed 6 bases, J shed 6 bases, and the junction held 10 bases outside the gene matches. The germline V gene encodes CDR1 LNHDA and CDR2 SQIVND (reference sequence). The CDR3 contains 16 residues. The CDR3 coding sequence is TGTGCCAGTAGAATTAGCGGGGGGGGTGAGGGCAATGAGCAGTTCTTC. Translated: CASRISGGGEGNEQFF.

J is TRBJ2-2 and V is TRBV21-1; the D call of TRBD2 is as the table states it, not checked on the DNA. TRBV21-1 is assigned pseudogene status. The CDR3 consists of 15 residues. The CDR3 sequence is CASSKGGTLTGELFF. CDR3 DNA sequence: TGTGCCAGCAGCAAAGGAGGCACTTTAACCGGGGAGCTGTTTTTT.

The V call is TRBV29-1, the J call TRBJ1-1, with D possibly being TRBD1 (6 bases). CDR1 is SQVTM, CDR2 ANQGSEA, per germline. The length of the CDR3 is 13 residues. V lost 5 bases, J lost 0 bases, and 10 bases lay in between. The CDR3 nucleotides are TGCAGCGTTTGGGGGCATATGAACACTGAAGCTTTCTTT. Translated: CSVWGHMNTEAFF.

This chain uses TRBV11-2 with TRBJ2-3; D unclear. CDR3 length equals 14 residues. Germline assignment: CDR1 SGHAT and CDR2 FQNNGV. Trimming shortened V by 4 bases and J by 3 bases, and 11 bases separated the two germline ends. CDR3 nucleotides: TGTGCCAGCAGCTCTGCCGACAAGACAGATACGCAGTATTTT. It encodes CASSSADKTDTQYF.

This clone was observed a few times. The V call is TRBV20-1, the J call TRBJ1-2, with TRBD1 matching 8 bases. The CDR3 is 12 amino acids. V lost 3 bases and J lost 10; bases outside the gene matches: 7. CDR1 and CDR2 from the germline V gene are DFQATT and SNEGSKA (reference sequence). CDR3 nucleotides: TGCAGTGCTAGTCAGGACAGGGAACACTACACCTTC. Translating it yields CSASQDREHYTF.

This clone was observed a few times. The chain carries TRBV6-5 and TRBJ1-4; 9 bases are shared with TRBD1. V was pared by 7 bases and J by 5 bases, with 5 bases of the junction left unmatched. The CDR3 sequence is 14 residues long. Germline CDR1 is MNHEY and CDR2 is SVGAGI. The CDR3 protein is CASTSTGGNEKLFF. As DNA, the CDR3 is TGTGCCAGCACTTCGACAGGGGGAAATGAAAAACTGTTTTTT.

The rearrangement joins TRBV27 to TRBJ1-4; 12 nucleotides match TRBD1. Trimming removed 7 bases from V and 8 bases from J; junction bases left unmatched: 8. CDR3 length: 15 amino acids. Germline lookup yields CDR1 MNHEY and CDR2 SMNVEV (reference sequence). CDR3 coding DNA: TGTGCCAGCACTCGACTCGGGACAGGGGGCGAAAAACTGTTTTTT. Its translation is CASTRLGTGGEKLFF. Combining the CDR3 with reference TRBV27 and TRBJ1-4 gives the whole variable domain EAQVTQNPRYLITVTGKKLTVTCSQNMNHEYMSWYRQDPGLGLRQIYYSMNVEVTDKGDVPEGYKVSRKEKRNFPLILESPSPNQTSLYFCASTRLGTGGEKLFFGSGTQLSVL.

V gene TRBV11-2 combines with J gene TRBJ2-1; 7 nucleotides line up with TRBD2. This CDR3 has 16 residues. Germline V lookup: CDR1 SGHAT, CDR2 FQNNGV. The J segment lost 0 bases and the V segment lost 4 bases, leaving 6 bases of the junction unmatched. The CDR3 DNA is TGTGCCAGCAGCTCCCAGGGAGGGGACTCCTACAATGAGCAGTTCTTC. It codes for CASSSQGGDSYNEQFF.

The chain is built from TRBV18 and TRBJ2-3, with a possible D match to TRBD1 (6 bases). V shed 4 bases and J shed 4 bases, with 12 bases lying between them. Per the germline V gene, CDR1 is KGHSH and CDR2 is LQKENI. The CDR3 runs 14 residues. The CDR3 sequence: CASSQDSLADTQYF. The CDR3 DNA sequence: TGTGCCAGCTCACAGGACAGCTTGGCAGATACGCAGTATTTT.

The rearrangement uses TRBV6-1 and TRBJ1-6; 7 bases match TRBD1. V lost 2 bases and J lost 12; bases outside the gene matches: 1. Germline V lookup: CDR1 MNHNS, CDR2 SASEGT. The CDR3 sequence is 12 residues long. CDR3 sequence: CASSETGEPLHF. CDR3 bases: TGTGCCAGCAGTGAAACAGGGGAACCCCTCCACTTT.

The chain is built from TRBV6-2 or TRBV6-3 and TRBJ2-2; 9 bases align to TRBD1. Germline lookup yields CDR1 MNHEY and CDR2 SVGEGT. Trimming removed 4 bases from V and 6 bases from J; junction bases left unmatched: 6. The CDR3 runs to 15 residues. The CDR3 reads CASSSYRGRAGELFF. The CDR3 DNA sequence: TGTGCCAGCAGTTCCTACAGGGGGCGAGCCGGGGAGCTGTTTTTT.

This clone was found a few times. The genes are TRBV18 and TRBJ2-2; D might be TRBD2 (7 bases). V was cut by 3 bases and J by 6 bases, with 17 bases left in between. The CDR3 has 16 residues. Germline assignment: CDR1 KGHSH and CDR2 LQKENI. The CDR3 spells CASSPRETGAAGELFF. The CDR3, as DNA: TGTGCCAGCTCACCGCGGGAGACGGGGGCGGCCGGGGAGCTGTTTTTT. The full variable domain, its missing parts supplied by reference TRBV18 and TRBJ2-2, is NAGVMQNPRHLVRRRGQEARLRCSPMKGHSHVYWYRQLPEEGLKFMVYLQKENIIDESGMPKERFSAEFPKEGPSILRIQQVVRGDSAAYFCASSPRETGAAGELFFGEGSRLTVL.

The chain links TRBV6-1 to TRBJ1-3; 7 bases fit TRBD1. CDR1 MNHNS and CDR2 SASEGT come from the germline V gene. V lost 3 bases to trimming and J lost 4 bases; unmatched junction nucleotides: 6. CDR3 size: 15 residues. As DNA, the CDR3 is TGTGCCAGCAGTGAGAGGGACAGCCGAGGAAACACCATATATTTT. It specifies CASSERDSRGNTIYF.